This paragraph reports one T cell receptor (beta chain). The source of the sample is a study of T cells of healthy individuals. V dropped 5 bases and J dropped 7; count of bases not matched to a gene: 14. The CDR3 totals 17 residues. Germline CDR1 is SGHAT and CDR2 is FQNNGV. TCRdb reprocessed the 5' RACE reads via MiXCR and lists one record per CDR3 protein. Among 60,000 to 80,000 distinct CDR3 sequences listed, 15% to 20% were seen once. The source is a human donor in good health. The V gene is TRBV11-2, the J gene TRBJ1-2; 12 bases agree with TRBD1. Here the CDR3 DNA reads TGTGCCAGCAGCCCGTATCGGGACAGGGGGCGCGAAAGTGGCTACACCTTC. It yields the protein CASSPYRDRGRESGYTF.